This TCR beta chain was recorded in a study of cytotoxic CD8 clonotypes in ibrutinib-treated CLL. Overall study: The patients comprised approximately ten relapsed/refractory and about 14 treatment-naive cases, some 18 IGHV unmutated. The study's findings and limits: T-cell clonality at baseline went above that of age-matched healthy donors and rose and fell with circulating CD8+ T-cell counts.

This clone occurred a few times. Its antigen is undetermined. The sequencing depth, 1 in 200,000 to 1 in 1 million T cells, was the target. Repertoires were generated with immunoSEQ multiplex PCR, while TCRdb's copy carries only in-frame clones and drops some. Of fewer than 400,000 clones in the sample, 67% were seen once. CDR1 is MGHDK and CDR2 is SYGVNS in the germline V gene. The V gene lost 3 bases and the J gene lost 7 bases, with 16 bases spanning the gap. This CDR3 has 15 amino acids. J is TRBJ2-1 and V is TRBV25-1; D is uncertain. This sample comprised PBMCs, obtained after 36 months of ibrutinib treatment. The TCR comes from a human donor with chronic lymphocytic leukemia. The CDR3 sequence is CASSDPPGVGNEQFF. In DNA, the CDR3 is TGTGCCAGCAGTGACCCCCCGGGTGTGGGGAATGAGCAGTTCTTC.